The 32 T cell receptor beta chains listed next were all sequenced from one sample in a study of human T cells and chemical hapten exposure listed by TCRdb under 2021. Explained via the paper, the time point label denotes: patch test 2, 6 weeks after DPC sensitization. Explained via the paper, the treatment or condition label denotes: therapeutic diphenylcyclopropenone sensitization with weekly scalp DPC. To prepare the library, RACE was applied. The data were produced on a NextSeq 500. Starting from the raw public reads, TCRdb applied fastp trimming at Q25, assembled clones with MiXCR and retained in-frame beta chains. All rows with the same CDR3 protein become a single entry with the most common DNA and genes. For this sample there are some 54,000 distinct CDR3 sequences; 7.5% to 10% appear just once. The ten largest clones capture around 1.6% of the sample. The sample consisted of whole blood, taken in connection with sensitization to the hapten diphenylcyclopropenone (DPC). These receptors all stem from a woman in her forties or fifties with alopecia areata. Some clones in this sample may be carry-over from other donors' samples.

The table lists this clonotype with a few counts. The V call is TRBV3-1, the J call TRBJ2-5, with 12 nucleotides matching TRBD2. Germline V gene data show CDR1 as LGHDT and CDR2 as YNNKEL (reference sequence). Unmatched junction bases numbered 10, after V lost 6 bases and J lost 5 bases. The CDR3 totals 16 residues. The CDR3: CASSLGLAGLPETQYF. In DNA, the CDR3 is TGTGCCAGCAGTCTTGGACTAGCGGGATTGCCTGAGACCCAGTACTTC.

This clonotype was recorded many times. The CDR3 loop is CASRFGEAGLPDTQYF. CDR3 DNA: TGTGCCAGCCGGTTCGGGGAAGCCGGCCTCCCAGATACGCAGTATTTT. The rearrangement uses TRBV6-2 or TRBV6-3 and TRBJ2-3; the D gene is possibly TRBD2 (5 bases). Germline CDR1 MNHEY, CDR2 SVGEGT. The CDR3 loop spans 16 amino acids. V was clipped by 8 bases and J by 4 bases, with 22 bases between them.

This clonotype was observed a few times. This chain links TRBV12-3 or TRBV12-4 with TRBJ2-7, with 7 nucleotides matching TRBD1. The CDR3 covers 12 residues. V was clipped by 3 bases and J by 5 bases; unmatched bases: 1. The CDR3 bases are TGTGCCAGCAGTTTTGACAGGGACGAGCAGTACTTC. Translating gives CASSFDRDEQYF.

Ten or more counts support this clonotype. The chain employs TRBV6-5 and TRBJ2-5; 8 positions match TRBD1. The CDR3 is 14 amino acids. Germline loops: CDR1 MNHEY, CDR2 SVGAGI. Trimming cost V 5 bases and J 3 bases; bases outside gene matches: 5. The CDR3: CASSTRTGKETQYF. The CDR3, as DNA: TGTGCCAGCAGTACGAGGACAGGGAAAGAGACCCAGTACTTC.

The rearrangement uses TRBV28 and TRBJ2-7; D remains unclear. Trimming pared 7 bases from V and 2 bases from J, leaving 9 bases between. The V gene's germline CDR1 is MDHEN and CDR2 SYDVKM. There are 12 residues in the CDR3. The CDR3 coding sequence is TGTGCCAGCACCTCCGACCCCTACGAGCAGTACTTC. As protein: CASTSDPYEQYF.

This clonotype was counted between two and nine times. The V and J genes are TRBV4-2 and TRBJ2-7, with D possibly being TRBD2 (5 bases). Germline CDR1 is LGHNA and CDR2 is YNFKEQ. The CDR3 is 16 residues long. Trimming removed 4 bases from V and 0 bases from J, with 16 bases in between. CDR3 in amino acids: CASSLTGSSSSYEQYF. The DNA of the CDR3 is TGTGCCAGCAGCCTCACGGGAAGCAGCAGCTCCTACGAGCAGTACTTC.

In this sample, this clonotype turned up a few times. The chain recombines TRBV6-1 with TRBJ2-7, with no clear D. Looked up from germline, CDR1 is MNHNS and CDR2 is SASEGT. The V and J ends lost 5 bases and 2 bases respectively, with 10 bases between them. This CDR3 contains 13 residues. The CDR3 region has the DNA TGTGCCAGCAGTAGGGAAAGACCCTACGAGCAGTACTTC. Translating it yields CASSRERPYEQYF.

This clonotype was counted many times. The chain has TRBV7-9 and TRBJ2-3, with unresolved D. The CDR3 contains 12 residues. The V and J ends lost 5 bases and 3 bases respectively, with 6 bases between them. Germline V CDR1 and CDR2: SEHNR, FQNEAQ (reference sequence). CDR3 amino acids: CASSPPTDTQYF. CDR3 DNA sequence: TGTGCCAGCAGCCCCCCGACAGATACGCAGTATTTT.

The table lists this clonotype with many counts. V usage is TRBV10-1 and J usage is TRBJ1-1; 7 bases align to TRBD1. Germline lookup yields CDR1 WNHNN and CDR2 SYGVQD (reference sequence). CDR3 length equals 17 residues. Germline trimming cut 11 bases from V and 4 bases from J; bases unmatched to any gene: 22. The CDR3 nucleotides read TGCGCCGCCTCTGGCACAGGGGTCGTGCGTCGTGGCACTGAAGCTTTCTTT. Translated, it gives CAASGTGVVRRGTEAFF.

The V call is TRBV2, the J call TRBJ1-5, with D maybe TRBD1 (5 bases). Between the trimmed V and J ends, which lost 6 bases and 3 bases, there was a span of 15 bases. The germline V gene encodes CDR1 SNHLY and CDR2 FYNNEI. The CDR3 is 15 amino acids. The CDR3 nucleotides read TGTGCCAGCAGGGCTCACGGGGCGATCAATCAGCCCCAGCATTTT. Translating gives CASRAHGAINQPQHF.

The rearrangement uses TRBV11-2 and TRBJ1-2; D is unclear. Germline V gives CDR1 SGHAT, CDR2 FQNNGV. The CDR3 spans 16 residues. With 4 bases removed from V and 7 bases from J, the gap between germline ends came to 22 bases. CDR3 amino acids: CASSSTRQLYPTGYTF. CDR3 nucleotide sequence: TGTGCCAGCAGCTCTACGAGGCAGCTATATCCAACTGGCTACACCTTC.

This clonotype has a count of ten or more. The V gene is TRBV15, the J gene TRBJ1-2; 8 bases are a match to TRBD1. The germline CDR1 and CDR2 sequences are LNHNV and YYDKDF (reference sequence). This CDR3 is 17 amino acids long. Trimming took 0 bases from V and 4 from J; bases not matched to a gene: 10. CDR3 residues: CATSRDRMAGGTYGYTF. The DNA of the CDR3 is TGTGCCACCAGCAGAGATCGGATGGCAGGGGGCACCTATGGCTACACCTTC.

The sample holds a few counts of this clonotype. In DNA, the CDR3 is TGTGCCAGCAGTAGACTCGGGACAGGCGCGAACACCGGGGAGCTGTTTTTT. Its protein product is CASSRLGTGANTGELFF. The V and J genes are TRBV6-5 and TRBJ2-2; 8 bases map to TRBD1. CDR1 MNHEY and CDR2 SVGAGI come from the germline V gene. The V segment lost 5 bases and the J segment 0 bases; nucleotides outside the gene matches: 8. This CDR3 has 17 amino acids.

The rearrangement links TRBV6-2 or TRBV6-3 to TRBJ2-4; the D is unclear. The CDR3 sequence is 12 residues long. Trimming took 0 bases from V and 13 from J, leaving 10 bases between them. Looked up from germline, CDR1 is MNHEY and CDR2 is SVGEGT. The CDR3 nucleotides read TGTGCCAGCAGTTACTCGCCAACCTCCCAGTACTTC. It is translated as CASSYSPTSQYF.

Many counts were recorded for this clonotype. The chain employs TRBV20-1 and TRBJ1-1; D uncertain. The ends were cut back, 3 bases at V and 0 bases at J, with 17 bases in the middle. From germline, CDR1 is DFQATT and CDR2 SNEGSKA (reference sequence). There are 16 residues in the CDR3. CDR3 coding DNA: TGCAGTGCTAGCCCCCGAATCGGTAACTTGAACACTGAAGCTTTCTTT. Translated: CSASPRIGNLNTEAFF.

This clonotype was counted a few times. The chain is built from TRBV11-2 and TRBJ2-5, with unresolved D. CDR1 and CDR2 (germline): SGHAT, FQNNGV. The CDR3 covers 14 residues. Trimming pared 8 bases from V and 5 bases from J, leaving 18 bases between. The CDR3 reads CASCTGLSWETQYF. The CDR3 nucleotides are TGTGCCAGCTGTACGGGTCTTTCGTGGGAGACCCAGTACTTC.

The chain carries TRBV29-1 and TRBJ1-1; D possibly corresponds to TRBD1 (6 bases). Trimming shortened V by 6 bases and J by 0 bases, and 11 bases separated the two germline ends. The CDR3 runs to 13 residues. Germline V gives CDR1 SQVTM, CDR2 ANQGSEA. DNA of the CDR3: TGCAGCGTAACGACAGGATTGAACACTGAAGCTTTCTTT. It encodes CSVTTGLNTEAFF.

The chain combines TRBV6-2 or TRBV6-3 with TRBJ2-7, with D possibly being TRBD2 (6 bases). Trimming pared 5 bases from V and 1 base from J, leaving 12 bases between. CDR1 and CDR2 from the germline V gene are MNHEY and SVGEGT. The CDR3 has 14 amino acids. The CDR3, as DNA: TGTGCCAGCAGTAGACTCGGGGGATCCTACGAGCAGTACTTC. Its translation: CASSRLGGSYEQYF.

In its sample, this clonotype was seen a few times. V usage is TRBV7-2 and J usage is TRBJ1-1, with unresolved D. The V and J ends lost 4 bases and 5 bases respectively, with 11 bases between them. The CDR3 totals 13 residues. Germline lookup yields CDR1 SGHTA and CDR2 FQGNSA. DNA for the CDR3: TGTGCCAGCAGCTCCACATACAGAACTGAAGCTTTCTTT. Amino acids: CASSSTYRTEAFF.

V usage is TRBV19 and J usage is TRBJ1-5; D unclear. V lost 2 bases and J lost 1, with 9 bases in between. The CDR3 is 15 amino acids. Germline CDR1 and CDR2: LNHDA and SQIVND (reference sequence). The chain's CDR3 is CASSIIRVSNQPQHF. The CDR3 DNA is TGTGCCAGTAGTATAATTAGGGTGAGCAATCAGCCCCAGCATTTT.

This clonotype was seen at least ten times. The rearrangement uses TRBV29-1 and TRBJ1-2; maybe TRBD1 (6 bases). The germline V gene has CDR1 SQVTM and CDR2 ANQGSEA. Trimming took off 7 bases at V and 2 bases at J, with 11 bases between the two ends. This CDR3 is 12 amino acids long. Written as DNA, the CDR3 is TGCAGCGGGACAGCCTTCAACTATGGCTACACCTTC. Protein: CSGTAFNYGYTF.

This clonotype has a handful of counts. The chain has TRBV5-1 and TRBJ2-3; 10 bases fit TRBD2. V trimming: 1 base; J trimming: 6 bases; junction bases outside the gene matches: 11. Germline V gene sequence: CDR1 SGHRS, CDR2 YFSETQ. There are 17 residues in the CDR3. CDR3 sequence (DNA): TGCGCCAGCAGCTTGCTGGCTAGCGGGGGAGGTGCCGATACGCAGTATTTT. It is translated as CASSLLASGGGADTQYF.

V gene TRBV28 combines with J gene TRBJ2-7; 7 positions match TRBD1. V shed 4 bases, J shed 5 bases, and the junction held 5 bases outside the gene matches. This CDR3 has 13 residues. CDR1 is MDHEN, CDR2 SYDVKM, per germline. The CDR3 DNA follows: TGTGCCAGCAGTTCCCCCGACAGGGACGAGCAGTACTTC. This translates into CASSSPDRDEQYF.

The V gene is TRBV11-2, the J gene TRBJ2-3; D gene unclear. Per the germline V gene, CDR1 is SGHAT and CDR2 is FQNNGV. The V and J ends lost 5 bases and 0 bases respectively, with 12 bases between them. The CDR3 has 15 amino acids. CDR3 protein: CASSRRPDSTDTQYF. The CDR3 DNA is TGTGCCAGCAGCAGAAGGCCGGACAGCACAGATACGCAGTATTTT. The whole variable domain, filled in from reference TRBV11-2 and TRBJ2-3, reads EAGVAQSPRYKIIEKRQSVAFWCNPISGHATLYWYQQILGQGPKLLIQFQNNGVVDDSQLPKDRFSAERLKGVDSTLKIQPAKLEDSAVYLCASSRRPDSTDTQYFGPGTRLTVL.

In this sample, this clonotype turned up many times. The chain recombines TRBV7-9 with TRBJ1-3, with a possible D match to TRBD1 (5 bases). The germline V and J ends were trimmed by 4 bases and 1 base, with 20 bases remaining between them. Germline V gene sequence: CDR1 SEHNR, CDR2 FQNEAQ (reference sequence). The CDR3 has 18 residues. This CDR3 is CASSSTVQVLASGNTIYF. CDR3 bases: TGTGCCAGCAGCTCTACCGTACAGGTATTGGCTTCTGGAAACACCATATATTTT.

This clonotype came up many times. This chain uses TRBV7-9 with TRBJ1-5, with a possible D match to TRBD1 (6 bases). CDR3 size: 14 residues. Trimming took off 1 base at V and 7 bases at J, with 11 bases between the two ends. Germline V gene data show CDR1 as SEHNR and CDR2 as FQNEAQ (reference sequence). CDR3 nucleotides: TGTGCCAGCAGCTTAGGGGTAGGGGGACAGCCCCAGCATTTT. It specifies CASSLGVGGQPQHF.

J is TRBJ1-1 and V is TRBV5-1; tentatively, D is TRBD1 (5 bases). This CDR3 region has 15 residues. Germline-derived CDR1 and CDR2 are SGHRS and YFSETQ. V was shortened by 2 bases and J by 5 bases, with 16 bases between the two germline ends. CDR3 sequence: CASSFQDGAGTEAFF. CDR3 DNA: TGCGCCAGCAGCTTTCAGGACGGGGCGGGGACTGAAGCTTTCTTT.

The CDR3 nucleotides are TGTGCCAGCAGTCCCTTCCAGGATTCACCCCTCCACTTT. Translation gives CASSPFQDSPLHF. This chain connects TRBV7-9 to TRBJ1-6; D uncertain. The CDR3 loop spans 13 amino acids. V gave up 6 bases and J gave up 8 bases, with 11 bases separating them. Germline V gene lookup returns CDR1 SEHNR and CDR2 FQNEAQ (reference sequence).

This clonotype was detected a few times. This chain joins TRBV4-2 and TRBJ1-4; the match to TRBD1 covers 7 bases. Germline CDR1 LGHNA, CDR2 YNFKEQ. The J segment lost 6 bases and the V segment lost 1 base, leaving 5 bases of the junction unmatched. This CDR3 contains 15 residues. The CDR3 coding sequence is TGTGCCAGCAGCCAAGTACACAGGGGAGATGAAAAACTGTTTTTT. This codes for CASSQVHRGDEKLFF.

This chain uses TRBV29-1 with TRBJ1-1, with a tentative D call TRBD1 (5 bases). V was pared by 7 bases and J by 0 bases, with 12 bases between. CDR1 is SQVTM and CDR2 is ANQGSEA in the germline V gene. The CDR3 loop spans 13 amino acids. Here the CDR3 reads CSATGHMNTEAFF. CDR3 bases: TGCAGCGCTACAGGCCACATGAACACTGAAGCTTTCTTT.

This clonotype was detected only a few times. V gene TRBV2 combines with J gene TRBJ2-6; no clear D gene. CDR3 length: 15 amino acids. Germline lookup yields CDR1 SNHLY and CDR2 FYNNEI. The ends were cut back, 4 bases at V and 0 bases at J, with 7 bases in the middle. In DNA, the CDR3 is TGTGCCAGCAGTGTTCAGAGCTCTGGGGCCAACGTCCTGACTTTC. The encoded protein is CASSVQSSGANVLTF. Supplemented by reference TRBV2 and TRBJ2-6, the full variable domain reads EPEVTQTPSHQVTQMGQEVILRCVPISNHLYFYWYRQILGQKVEFLVSFYNNEISEKSEIFDDQFSVERPDGSNFTLKIRSTKLEDSAMYFCASSVQSSGANVLTFGAGSRLTVL.

This clonotype was counted between two and nine times. V and J are TRBV29-1 and TRBJ1-1; D not certain. Germline lookup yields CDR1 SQVTM and CDR2 ANQGSEA. The CDR3 has 14 amino acids. Trimming stripped 5 bases from V and 3 bases from J, with 16 bases between. The chain's CDR3 is CSVRPVGGYTEAFF. The CDR3, as DNA: TGCAGCGTTCGTCCCGTGGGTGGGTACACTGAAGCTTTCTTT.